One sample yielded the 18 T cell receptor beta chains listed below, sequenced in a study of CD8+ T cells in alopecia areata. CD4, CD8alpha, NKG2D, NKG2ACE and other markers guided sorting of pooled cutaneous lymph node cells. cDNA serving as the sequencing template came from extracted, reverse transcribed RNA. Clones were read by immunoSEQ multiplex PCR, and TCRdb kept only the in-frame ones, dropping some. The sample yields about 270,000 clones, without any singletons. Sequencing was carried out using CD4+ T cells sorted from a lymph node. The source is a C3H/HeJ mouse with alopecia areata. MHC haplotype: H2-k.

The table lists this clone with a few counts. Germline and genes: mouse. The observed sequence ends 4 residues before the CDR3 terminus, with the missing tail filled in from the germline J gene. The V and J genes are TRBV14 and TRBJ2-5; 8 nucleotides match TRBD1. Looked up from germline, CDR1 is SGHDT and CDR2 is FRDEAV. The CDR3 covers 13 residues. Here the CDR3 reads CASSWGQEDTQYF. CDR3 DNA, as far as it was read: TGTGCCAGCAGCTGGGGACAGGAAGAC.

About this clone: Mouse gene names apply. The read finishes 4 residues shy of the CDR3 end, and the germline J gene is used to complete it. The J gene is TRBJ2-3, the V gene TRBV19; 8 bases are shared with TRBD2. CDR1 is FNHDT, CDR2 SITEND, per germline (reference sequence). The CDR3 is 16 amino acids. Trimming removed 2 bases from V and 0 bases from J; junction bases left unmatched: 5. Incomplete CDR3 DNA: TGTGCCAGCAGTATGTGGGGGGGAACTAGTGCAGAA. Translated: CASSMWGGTSAE. The whole CDR3 sequence is CASSMWGGTSAETLYF.

This clone showed up many times. Gene names and germline match the mouse. This sample also contains other DNA sequences that code for the same CDR3. CDR3 sequence reads: CASSRRGNSDYTF. CDR3 DNA (partial): TGTGCTAGCAGTAGAAGGGGGAACTCC. V is TRBV17 and J is TRBJ1-2, with D possibly TRBD1 on 6 matching bases. The CDR3 extends 4 residues past the end of the read, so its final part is completed from the germline J gene. The CDR3 is 13 residues long. Trimming cost V 2 bases and J 2 bases, with 6 bases left between them. The germline gives CDR1 MNHDT, CDR2 YYDKIL.

This clone was seen only a few times. Genes and germline come from the mouse. The read ends 4 residues shy of where the CDR3 ends; the end is completed using the germline J gene. V usage is TRBV14 and J usage is TRBJ2-5, with D perhaps TRBD1 (6 bases). Germline CDR1 reads SGHDT; CDR2 reads FRDEAV. This CDR3 is 14 amino acids long. Trimming took 4 bases from V and 2 from J, leaving 11 bases between them. Incomplete CDR3 DNA: TGTGCCAGCAGTCCCGGGACACTCCAAGAC. It codes for CASSPGTLQD. The CDR3 as a whole reads CASSPGTLQDTQYF.

This clone showed up just a few times. Gene names and germline match the mouse. The read stops 4 residues short of the end of the CDR3; the missing end is completed from the germline J gene. This sample also contains other DNA sequences that code for the same CDR3. The rearrangement uses TRBV31 and TRBJ1-1, with D perhaps TRBD1 (6 bases). Germline CDR1 reads GKSSPN; CDR2 reads SITVG. The CDR3 is made up of 13 amino acids. Trimming pared 0 bases from V and 3 bases from J, leaving 8 bases between. The CDR3 here is CAWSLGGDTEVFF. The covered CDR3 bases are TGTGCCTGGAGTCTAGGGGGGGACACA.

This clone came up a few times. The gene names here belong to mouse. From the germline J gene comes the end of the CDR3, since the read stops 4 residues before it. The chain has TRBV13-1 and TRBJ1-1; tentative D call: TRBD1 (6 bases). The CDR3 has 14 residues. Deletions cut 5 bases from V and 0 bases from J, with 11 bases between. Per the germline V gene, CDR1 is NSHNY and CDR2 is SYGAGN. CDR3 DNA (partial): TGTGCCAGCAGAAGGGACAACTCAAACACA. Its protein is CASRRDNSNT. The full CDR3 reads CASRRDNSNTEVFF.

This clone has just a few counts. The gene names here belong to mouse. The observed sequence ends 4 residues before the CDR3 terminus, with the missing tail filled in from the germline J gene. Other DNA sequences in this sample translate to the same CDR3. The chain carries TRBV12-1 and TRBJ1-2; TRBD1 matches at 7 bases. The CDR3 contains 14 residues. The ends lost 4 bases at V and 0 bases at J; junction bases unmatched: 4. Germline assignment: CDR1 SGHSN and CDR2 HYEKVE. Partial CDR3 DNA: TGTGCCAGCTCCCGGGACAGAGCAAACTCC. This gives the protein CASSRDRANS. The full CDR3 sequence reads CASSRDRANSDYTF. The whole variable domain, remainder taken from reference TRBV12-1 and TRBJ1-2, is DSGVVQSPRHIIKEKGGRSVLTCIPISGHSNVVWYQQTLGKELKFLIQHYEKVERDKGFLPSRFSVQQFDDYHSEMNMSALELEDSAMYFCASSRDRANSDYTFGSGTRLLVI.

About this clone itself: This sequence may be a read error, since a much larger clone differs from it by one base. Gene names denote mouse genes. The read terminates 4 residues ahead of where the CDR3 ends, so the germline J gene completes it. The chain has TRBV5 and TRBJ2-1; 7 nucleotides agree with TRBD1. With 4 bases clipped from V and 0 bases from J, the junction kept 3 bases outside the gene matches. Germline values: CDR1 LGHNA, CDR2 YNLKQL (reference sequence). The CDR3 runs 15 residues. Here the CDR3 reads CASSLGTDNYAEQFF. The covered CDR3 bases are TGTGCCAGCAGCCTCGGGACAGATAACTATGCT.

The table lists this clone with a few counts. Each gene name is a mouse one. The read ends 4 residues before the CDR3 terminus; that terminus is restored from the germline J gene. Distinct nucleotide sequences in the sample also encode this CDR3. V usage is TRBV19 and J usage is TRBJ2-3, with TRBD2 identical over 7 bases. CDR3 length: 15 residues. V shed 2 bases, J shed 0 bases, and the junction held 3 bases outside the gene matches. Germline assignment: CDR1 FNHDT and CDR2 SITEND (reference sequence). Incomplete CDR3 DNA: TGTGCCAGCAGTATCGCTGGGGGTAGTGCAGAA. This encodes CASSIAGGSAE. The full CDR3 protein reads CASSIAGGSAETLYF. Filled out from reference TRBV19 and TRBJ2-3, the complete variable domain reads GGIITQTPKFLIGQEGQKLTLKCQQNFNHDTMYWYRQDSGKGLRLIYYSITENDLQKGDLSEGYDASREKKSSFSLTVTSAQKNEMAVFLCASSIAGGSAETLYFGSGTRLTVL.

This clone was seen a few times. The genes are named according to mouse. Read sequence stops 4 residues before the CDR3 end, and the germline J gene provides the missing end. V gene TRBV19 combines with J gene TRBJ1-2, with D possibly matching TRBD1 (6 bases). CDR3 length equals 14 residues. Between the trimmed V and J ends, which lost 5 bases and 0 bases, there was a span of 11 bases. Germline V gene sequence: CDR1 FNHDT, CDR2 SITEND (reference sequence). Partial CDR3 DNA: TGTGCCAGCAGCCGGGACACCTCAAACTCC. This translates into CASSRDTSNS. The complete CDR3 sequence is CASSRDTSNSDYTF.

Worth noting for this clone: These gene names are mouse names. The read comes to an end 4 residues before the CDR3 does, leaving the germline J gene to fill in the end. The rearrangement uses TRBV12-1 and TRBJ2-2; the D gene is possibly TRBD1 (7 bases). CDR1 and CDR2 from the germline V gene are SGHSN and HYEKVE. Between the trimmed V and J ends, which lost 0 bases and 4 bases, there was a span of 11 bases. The CDR3 runs 15 residues. CDR3 sequence: CASSLEGAVTGQLYF. The CDR3 bases that were read are TGTGCCAGCTCTCTCGAGGGGGCCGTCACCGGG.

Concerning this clone: The gene names here belong to mouse. The CDR3 goes on 4 residues after the read ends, and that part is filled in from the germline J gene. Other DNA sequences in the sample encode the same CDR3. This chain connects TRBV13-2 to TRBJ2-1, with 7 nucleotides matching TRBD2. Trimming at V came to 0 bases and at J to 1 base, leaving 4 bases not matched to a gene. Looked up from germline, CDR1 is NNHNN and CDR2 is SYGAGS (reference sequence). The CDR3 loop spans 16 amino acids. This chain's CDR3 is CASGDATGVNYAEQFF. The sequenced CDR3 bases are TGTGCCAGCGGTGATGCTACTGGGGTCAACTATGCT.

A few counts support this clone. The gene names here belong to mouse. Read coverage stops 4 residues before the CDR3 terminus; the germline J gene supplies the remainder. The chain has TRBV1 and TRBJ1-1, with 8 bases identical to TRBD1. CDR1 and CDR2 from the germline V gene are NSQYPW and LRSPGD (reference sequence). This CDR3 is built from 14 residues. With V trimmed by 6 bases and J by 2 bases, 5 bases remained unmatched. This CDR3 is CTCSSGTGNTEVFF. The sequenced CDR3 bases are TGCACCTGCAGCTCCGGGACAGGCAACACA.

Worth noting for this clone: Gene names and germline refer to mouse. CDR3 bases read: TGTGCTAGCAGTAGAGGGGACACT. This encodes CASSRGDT. The complete CDR3 protein is CASSRGDTEQFF. The chain is built from TRBV17 and TRBJ2-1, with TRBD1 as a possible D gene (6 bases). Read data end 4 residues before the CDR3 end; the end is taken from the germline J gene. Looked up from germline, CDR1 is MNHDT and CDR2 is YYDKIL. CDR3 size: 12 residues.

This clone was seen more than once but under ten times. Genes and germline are mouse. The CDR3 end is not reached by the read, which stops 4 residues before it; the germline J gene fills it in. The chain is built from TRBV19 and TRBJ2-2; a possible D gene is TRBD1 (5 bases). CDR3 length equals 15 residues. CDR1 and CDR2 from the germline V gene are FNHDT and SITEND (reference sequence). The V end lost 6 bases, the J end lost 4 bases, and 16 bases lay between the germline ends. The DNA read from the CDR3 is TGTGCCAGCACCCATCGGGAGAGGGGCACCGGG. This gives the protein CASTHRERGTG. The entire CDR3 is CASTHRERGTGQLYF.

A word on this clone: Genes and germline are mouse. Read sequence stops 4 residues before the CDR3 end, and the germline J gene provides the missing end. The chain recombines TRBV13-1 with TRBJ2-1, with D tentatively TRBD1 (6 bases). The CDR3 runs to 14 residues. In germline, CDR1 is NSHNY, CDR2 SYGAGN. Trimming took 3 bases from V and 4 from J, leaving 11 bases between them. The DNA read from the CDR3 is TGTGCCAGCAGTGTCCGCAGGGGTTATGCT. Its protein is CASSVRRGYA. In full, the CDR3 is CASSVRRGYAEQFF.

This clone was seen a few times. The listed genes are named as in mouse. The read ends 4 residues before the CDR3 terminus; that terminus is restored from the germline J gene. Other DNA sequences from this sample encode an identical CDR3 as well. The rearrangement joins TRBV5 to TRBJ1-2, with D perhaps matching TRBD1 (5 bases). V gave up 0 bases and J gave up 4 bases, with 9 bases separating them. There are 14 residues in the CDR3. Germline CDR1 reads LGHNA; CDR2 reads YNLKQL (reference sequence). Incomplete CDR3 DNA: TGTGCCAGCAGCCAAGATGGGGGTGGCTCC. Protein: CASSQDGGGS. The complete CDR3 reads CASSQDGGGSDYTF.

On this clone: Gene names are the mouse ones. CDR3 in amino acids: CASSTGGDTEVFF. The covered CDR3 bases are TGTGCCAGCAGTACAGGGGGGGACACA. The V gene is TRBV19, the J gene TRBJ1-1; 7 bases are shared with TRBD1. The DNA ends 4 residues before the CDR3 does, and the rest of the CDR3 is filled in from the germline J gene. CDR1 and CDR2 from the germline V gene are FNHDT and SITEND (reference sequence). V dropped 3 bases and J dropped 3; count of bases not matched to a gene: 2. CDR3 length equals 13 residues.